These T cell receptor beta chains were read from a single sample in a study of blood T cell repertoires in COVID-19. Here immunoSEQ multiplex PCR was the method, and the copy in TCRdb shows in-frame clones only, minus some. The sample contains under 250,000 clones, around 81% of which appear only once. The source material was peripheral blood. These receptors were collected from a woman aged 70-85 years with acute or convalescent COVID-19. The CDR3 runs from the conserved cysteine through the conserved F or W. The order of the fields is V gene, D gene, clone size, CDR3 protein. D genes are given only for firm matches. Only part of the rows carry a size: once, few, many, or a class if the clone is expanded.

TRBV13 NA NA CASSCCRGFYGYTF
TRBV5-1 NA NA CASSLATGFTEAFF
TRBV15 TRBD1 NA CATSVDRGTEAFF
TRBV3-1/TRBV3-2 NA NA CASSQKLSGEQFF
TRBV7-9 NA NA CASSPGVYGAGANVLTF
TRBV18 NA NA CASSPPSENIQYF
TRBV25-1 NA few CASSSIIGTPYGYTF
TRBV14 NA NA CASSQARLVNYNEQFF
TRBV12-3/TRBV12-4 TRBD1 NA CASRTGDGNEQFF
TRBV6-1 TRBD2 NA CASSEGGLAPYEQYF
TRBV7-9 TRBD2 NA CASSLSGGAGNIQYF
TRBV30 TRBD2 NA CAWSKTSGGETQYF
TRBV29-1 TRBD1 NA CSVGTGDHEQYF
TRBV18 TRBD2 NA CASSQLAGGDLANEQFF
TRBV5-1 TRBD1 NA CASSSDGGTGGFYNEQFF
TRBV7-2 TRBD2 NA CASSLLSGVGDTQYF
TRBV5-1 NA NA CASSLGGRGNQPQHF
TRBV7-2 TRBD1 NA CASSEQGPPNSPLHF
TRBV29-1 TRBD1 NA CSVEDRPREQYF
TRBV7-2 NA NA CASSVELTTLTYEQYF
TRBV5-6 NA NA CASSRRSGVGNTGELFF
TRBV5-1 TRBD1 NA CASSLDGTGTQETQYF
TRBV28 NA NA CASREGAGTGELFF
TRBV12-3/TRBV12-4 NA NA CASSPSGELFF
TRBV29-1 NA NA CSVEGLGRKLFF
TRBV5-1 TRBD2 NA CASSGAGGPRGTGELFF
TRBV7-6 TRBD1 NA CASSKTGGGTDTQYF
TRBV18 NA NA CASSPGLATEAFF
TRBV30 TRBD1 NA CAWSRLRGTGGNEQFF
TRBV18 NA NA CASSPSSSSYNSPLHF
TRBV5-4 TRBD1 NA CASSSGTGQEKLFF
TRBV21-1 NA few CATPTLDREPRKTGELFF
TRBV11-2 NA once CASSPGVNSGNTGELFF
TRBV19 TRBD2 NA CASSTRLAWGLVTDTQYF
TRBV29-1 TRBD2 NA CSVAMPGGEQYF
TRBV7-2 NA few CASSSGVVNEQFF
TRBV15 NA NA CATSTPQSDTQYF
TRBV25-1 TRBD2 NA CASSPGGRGTDTQYF
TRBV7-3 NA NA CASSLGSNTGELFF
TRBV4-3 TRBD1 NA CASSQERGLGGYTF
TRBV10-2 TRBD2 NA CASSSSGLRNEQFF
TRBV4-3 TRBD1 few CASSQDRTGYGYTF
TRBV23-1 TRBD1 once CASSHPEDGTGETNEKLFF
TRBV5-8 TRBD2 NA CASSLAGTSASYEQYF
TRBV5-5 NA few CASTNGGARATNEKLFF
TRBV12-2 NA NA CASRLPPTSPYQETQYF
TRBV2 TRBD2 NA CASSPGLASLPAEQFF
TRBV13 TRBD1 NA CASSLEGGTTGELFF
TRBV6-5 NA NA CATHGDRKNEQFF
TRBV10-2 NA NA CASSSTSGDNEQFF
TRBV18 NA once CASSPPSKNIQYF
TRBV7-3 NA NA CASSPTGAYQETQYF
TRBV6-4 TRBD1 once CASSETGGGYIEQFF